This T cell receptor (beta chain) was sequenced in a study of T cell responses to AZD1222 COVID-19 vaccine. With respect to this clone: Its antigen is unknown.

CDR3 length: 17 residues. From germline, CDR1 is LNHDA and CDR2 SQIVND (reference sequence). The germline V and J ends were trimmed by 4 bases and 5 bases, with 23 bases remaining between them. Overall study findings and caveats: Nearly half of spike-specific TCRs reportedly target unmutated variant regions. Spike-specific TCR repertoires showed rising breadth and depth after two AZD1222 doses.

Data came from immunoSEQ multiplex PCR; TCRdb stores just in-frame clones and leaves some out. The table shows roughly 180,000 clones, with 75% to 90% occurring only once. The sample in question was peripheral blood, obtained on day 0 of AZD1222 vaccination. The chain links TRBV19 to TRBJ1-1; the D gene is possibly TRBD1 (6 bases). The clonotype was recovered from an adult in good health. CDR3 coding DNA: TGTGCCAGTAGTAATCCACGGGGTGTGGGGGCAGGTACTGAAGCTTTCTTT. As protein: CASSNPRGVGAGTEAFF.